This TCR beta chain was profiled in a study of blood T cells in healthy people across ages. This CDR3 has 15 residues. The V end lost 4 bases, the J end lost 0 bases, and 12 bases lay between the germline ends. Germline V gene sequence: CDR1 SEHNR, CDR2 FQNEAQ (reference sequence). A second PCR, run for about 6 to 11 cycles, used a sample-barcoded 5' primer plus a J-beta primer mix. MiXCR was run by TCRdb on the 5' RACE reads, yielding one entry per CDR3 protein. The sample records under 800,000 distinct CDR3 sequences, about 42% being singletons. The TCR was taken from a woman between 55 and 75 years old in good health. Sequenced: blood. The genes are TRBV7-9 and TRBJ1-1, with D perhaps TRBD1 (5 bases). The CDR3 coding sequence is TGTGCCAGCAGCTCCTGGGGACGGTTGAACACTGAAGCTTTCTTT. Protein product: CASSSWGRLNTEAFF.